Listed here are 18 T cell receptor beta chains from one sample, sequenced in a study of T cells in Graves' hyperthyroidism and ophthalmopathy. RNA transcripts served as the template for amplifying TCR beta CDR3 regions. TCR CDR3 regions were first amplified by RT-PCR with HTBI primers. Via MiXCR, TCRdb re-called the multiplex PCR reads, giving one row per CDR3 protein. The sample has some 360,000 distinct CDR3 sequences, about 15% seen once. Sequencing was carried out using blood. These receptors were collected from a woman aged 60-75 years with Graves' hyperthyroidism.

This clonotype was detected a few times. The gene calls are TRBV5-1 and TRBJ2-2; 7 bases agree with TRBD2. The CDR3 is 14 amino acids. After removal of 4 bases from V and 7 bases from J, the junction contained 7 bases not matched to a gene. Germline-derived CDR1 and CDR2 are SGHRS and YFSETQ. The CDR3 region is CASSQGAGNGELFF. The CDR3 region has the DNA TGCGCCAGCAGCCAGGGAGCGGGAAACGGGGAGCTGTTTTTT.

This chain uses TRBV10-2 with TRBJ2-7; TRBD2 matches at 10 bases. This CDR3 is built from 17 residues. V shed 4 bases, J shed 0 bases, and the junction held 9 bases outside the gene matches. Germline-derived CDR1 and CDR2 are WSHSY and SAAADI. The CDR3 DNA reads TGCGCCAGCAGTGGGACAACCGCTAGCGGGAGCTCCTACGAGCAGTACTTC. It codes for CASSGTTASGSSYEQYF.

This clonotype has at least ten counts. The chain uses TRBV6-1 and TRBJ2-5, with 13 bases identical to TRBD2. The CDR3 runs 19 residues. V lost 0 bases, J lost 0 bases, and 7 bases stayed unmatched. Germline values: CDR1 MNHNS, CDR2 SASEGT. The CDR3 protein is CASSEATGGLAGYQETQYF. The CDR3 nucleotides read TGTGCCAGCAGTGAAGCAACCGGGGGACTAGCGGGGTACCAAGAGACCCAGTACTTC.

This clonotype was seen at least ten times. The chain has TRBV10-1 and TRBJ2-2, with no clear D. Trimming took off 5 bases at V and 6 bases at J, with 13 bases between the two ends. Germline values: CDR1 WNHNN, CDR2 SYGVQD (reference sequence). The length of the CDR3 is 14 residues. CDR3 bases: TGCGCCAGCAGTCAAGCCGGATTTCCCGGGGAGCTGTTTTTT. Translated: CASSQAGFPGELFF.

This clonotype was seen ten or more times. This chain uses TRBV7-2 with TRBJ2-5; 11 nucleotides agree with TRBD2. V dropped 1 base and J dropped 1; count of bases not matched to a gene: 2. Looked up from germline, CDR1 is SGHTA and CDR2 is FQGNSA. This CDR3 comprises 16 residues. The CDR3 protein is CASSLGGTSGQETQYF. CDR3 coding DNA: TGTGCCAGCAGCTTAGGAGGGACTAGCGGCCAAGAGACCCAGTACTTC.

In this sample, this clonotype turned up a few times. The chain employs TRBV20-1 and TRBJ1-2, with D hard to call. Trimming removed 5 bases at V and 2 bases at J, with 3 bases between. The CDR3 has 10 residues. Germline CDR1 reads DFQATT; CDR2 reads SNEGSKA (reference sequence). The CDR3 region has the DNA TGCAGTGCTCCAAACTATGGCTACACCTTC. It yields the protein CSAPNYGYTF.

This clonotype has only a few counts. The J gene is TRBJ2-5, the V gene TRBV5-1; D perhaps matches TRBD2 (6 bases). From germline, CDR1 is SGHRS and CDR2 YFSETQ. This CDR3 has 15 residues. Trimming pared 4 bases from V and 10 bases from J, leaving 23 bases between. The CDR3 loop is CASSALTGLGSGQYF. The CDR3 bases are TGCGCCAGCAGCGCCCTAACGGGACTCGGTAGTGGCCAGTACTTC.

This clonotype occurred many times. The CDR3 bases are TGTGCCAGCAGTACGGAGCGCGACGCCTACGAGCAGTACTTC. The encoded protein is CASSTERDAYEQYF. This chain joins TRBV2 and TRBJ2-7; D is uncertain. Germline values: CDR1 SNHLY, CDR2 FYNNEI. The CDR3 is made up of 14 amino acids. Trimming took off 5 bases at V and 2 bases at J, with 13 bases between the two ends. Using reference TRBV2 and TRBJ2-7 for the parts outside the CDR3, the full variable domain is EPEVTQTPSHQVTQMGQEVILRCVPISNHLYFYWYRQILGQKVEFLVSFYNNEISEKSEIFDDQFSVERPDGSNFTLKIRSTKLEDSAMYFCASSTERDAYEQYFGPGTRLTVT.

This clonotype was counted at least ten times. The rearrangement joins TRBV7-8 to TRBJ2-7; D is undetermined. The V and J ends lost 5 bases and 2 bases respectively, with 10 bases between them. This CDR3 is 13 amino acids long. The germline V gene has CDR1 SGHVS and CDR2 FQNEAQ. DNA for the CDR3: TGTGCCAGCAGCATCCCCACTCCCTACGAGCAGTACTTC. This gives the protein CASSIPTPYEQYF. Full variable domain (rest looked up from reference TRBV7-8 and TRBJ2-7): GAGVSQSPRYKVAKRGQDVALRCDPISGHVSLFWYQQALGQGPEFLTYFQNEAQLDKSGLPSDRFFAERPEGSVSTLKIQRTQQEDSAVYLCASSIPTPYEQYFGPGTRLTVT.

This clonotype was observed at least ten times. V is TRBV30 and J is TRBJ2-1; D gene uncertain. This CDR3 contains 11 residues. Between the trimmed V and J ends, which lost 1 base and 4 bases, there was a span of 2 bases. Germline assignment: CDR1 GTSNPN and CDR2 SVGIG (reference sequence). DNA for the CDR3: TGTGCCTGGAGTGGGTACAATGAGCAGTTCTTC. This sequence encodes CAWSGYNEQFF.

Only a few counts were recorded for this clonotype. The chain couples TRBV28 to TRBJ1-2; a weak D match, TRBD1 (6 bases). Per the germline V gene, CDR1 is MDHEN and CDR2 is SYDVKM. Trimming removed 6 bases at V and 4 bases at J, with 12 bases between. This CDR3 contains 13 residues. The CDR3 DNA follows: TGTGCCAGCAGCTTACAGGGACCCTATGGCTACACCTTC. This translates into CASSLQGPYGYTF.

This rearrangement joins TRBV20-1 to TRBJ2-5; 7 bases agree with TRBD2. The CDR3 is 15 residues long. With V trimmed by 0 bases and J by 5 bases, 9 bases remained unmatched. Germline CDR1 DFQATT, CDR2 SNEGSKA (reference sequence). The CDR3 loop is CSARDRAGAGETQYF. The CDR3 bases are TGCAGTGCTAGAGATAGGGCGGGAGCTGGGGAGACCCAGTACTTC.

There are many counts of this clonotype. The rearrangement links TRBV5-1 to TRBJ2-7, with 7 bases matching TRBD1. Germline CDR1 SGHRS, CDR2 YFSETQ. The CDR3 sequence is 14 residues long. V lost 2 bases, J lost 3 bases, and 5 bases stayed unmatched. The CDR3 sequence is CASSFTAGGYEQYF. In nucleotides, the CDR3 is TGCGCCAGCAGCTTTACGGCAGGGGGCTACGAGCAGTACTTC. The variable domain in full, with the rest retrieved from reference TRBV5-1 and TRBJ2-7, is KAGVTQTPRYLIKTRGQQVTLSCSPISGHRSVSWYQQTPGQGLQFLFEYFSETQRNKGNFPGRFSGRQFSNSRSEMNVSTLELGDSALYLCASSFTAGGYEQYFGPGTRLTVT.

This clonotype was seen at least ten times. The rearrangement uses TRBV24-1 and TRBJ2-3; 10 bases align to TRBD1. The V segment lost 4 bases and the J segment 3 bases; nucleotides outside the gene matches: 9. This CDR3 comprises 17 residues. Germline V lookup: CDR1 KGHDR, CDR2 SFDVKD. The DNA for the CDR3 is TGTGCCACCAGTGAGCCGCCGGGACAGGGGTTGACAGATACGCAGTATTTT. Translation: CATSEPPGQGLTDTQYF.

The J gene is TRBJ2-5, the V gene TRBV24-1; perhaps TRBD1 as D (5 bases). Looked up from germline, CDR1 is KGHDR and CDR2 is SFDVKD. This CDR3 region has 14 residues. Trimming shortened V by 9 bases and J by 1 base, and 14 bases separated the two germline ends. The CDR3 coding sequence is TGTGCCACCCCGGACAAACTATTCCAAGAGACCCAGTACTTC. Amino acids: CATPDKLFQETQYF.

The V and J genes are TRBV3-1 and TRBJ1-6; D uncertain. The germline V gene has CDR1 LGHDT and CDR2 YNNKEL (reference sequence). V lost 3 bases and J lost 2, with 8 bases in between. The CDR3 is 15 amino acids. The chain's CDR3 is CASSQRHPYNSPLHF. The CDR3 bases are TGTGCCAGCAGCCAGCGACATCCCTATAATTCACCCCTCCACTTT.

This clonotype was picked up a small number of times. This rearrangement joins TRBV5-1 to TRBJ1-2; 8 nucleotides agree with TRBD1. The J segment lost 6 bases and the V segment lost 4 bases, leaving 8 bases of the junction unmatched. This CDR3 comprises 14 residues. CDR1 and CDR2 from the germline V gene are SGHRS and YFSETQ. CDR3 sequence (DNA): TGCGCCAGCAGCAAGGACAGGGAAGGCCATGGCTACACCTTC. Its translation: CASSKDREGHGYTF. The full variable domain, its missing parts supplied by reference TRBV5-1 and TRBJ1-2, is KAGVTQTPRYLIKTRGQQVTLSCSPISGHRSVSWYQQTPGQGLQFLFEYFSETQRNKGNFPGRFSGRQFSNSRSEMNVSTLELGDSALYLCASSKDREGHGYTFGSGTRLTVV.

This clonotype was recorded many times. This chain links TRBV20-1 with TRBJ1-1; D gene ambiguous. Germline values: CDR1 DFQATT, CDR2 SNEGSKA (reference sequence). The CDR3 loop spans 13 amino acids. Trimming stripped 3 bases from V and 0 bases from J, with 8 bases between. Written as DNA, the CDR3 is TGCAGTGCTAGGGATGCGGTGAACACTGAAGCTTTCTTT. It translates to CSARDAVNTEAFF.